This T cell receptor (beta chain) appears in the sequencing data of a study of cytomegalovirus exposure and HLA in healthy donors (dated by TCRdb to 2016 to 2017). For the wider study: In an earlier analysis of some 550 of the donors, about 260 Gb of sequence data and 117 million unique TCR beta sequences from approximately 180 million T cells were reported. All discovery cohort repertoires had been generated on a single sequencing platform. The genetic ancestry cluster associated with self-reported Caucasian donors included over 80% of the 398 genotyped donors. In a later analysis, previously published TCR beta repertoires from 666 donors were re-analyzed and high-resolution HLA genotyping was added so that TCR occurrence patterns could be studied. The study used immunosequencing to profile the T cell repertoires of about 670 subjects and linked those repertoires to cytomegalovirus serostatus. Typing coverage differed by locus: A, B, C, DRB1 and DQB1 were typed in roughly 629-640 donors, DQA1 in about 550, DPA1 in around 580, and DPB1 in roughly 450. To predict cytomegalovirus infection status, the study brought together high-throughput TCR immunosequencing, statistical association of individual TCRs with disease status, and machine learning. Across approximately 420 genotyped donors of the cohort, an average of roughly 230,000 unique TCR beta nucleotide sequences per donor were sequenced, and roughly a sixth of those sequences were non-productive. About five DR-DQ haplotypes were handled as single units for association and clustering because linkage in the cohort was strong. Both class I and class II loci were covered by HLA typing, at four-digit resolution. Roughly 300 gigabases of sequencing data and around 88 million unique TCR sequences made up an early release that covered 500 to 700 HLA-typed donors. Rather than drawing on any new phenotypic data, the later analysis identified candidate immune exposures from TCR beta sequences and the way those sequences occurred across donors. Alongside the repertoire data, information on donor age, sex, ethnicity and CMV serostatus was compiled. Along with the approximately 700-subject first cohort, a separate validation cohort of over a hundred different subjects was used. An earlier analysis of 587 of the donors used high-throughput TCR beta sequencing to judge whether each TCR beta V gene segment behaved as functional or pseudogenic. In a later genetic analysis, genome-wide SNP genotypes for 398 of the 666 donors were used, and that subset was treated as a discovery cohort. The study aimed to test whether cataloging public T cell receptors could reveal signatures of past pathogen exposure. What the authors observed across the whole study: The classifier was reported to diagnose cytomegalovirus status with high specificity and sensitivity in both the original and validation cohorts. Several of the top co-occurrence clusters appeared to be linked to parvovirus B19, influenza, CMV and Epstein-Barr virus, according to a later analysis. Presence/absence analyses assumed roughly uniform sequencing depth across donors, an assumption that may not hold. In a later analysis, around 15,000 TCR beta sequences were associated with specific HLA alleles at a false discovery rate of 0.05. According to a later analysis, TCR association rates differed among HLA loci, with DRB1 alleles showing the most associated TCRs and HLA-C alleles showing the fewest. Broadly in line with IMGT annotations, most TCR beta V segments showed up in productive rearrangements about 90% or about 30% of the time in an earlier analysis of a few hundred of the donors. In a later genetic analysis, a missense DCLRE1C variant was associated with V-gene and J-gene trimming of TCR beta chains, and the association was replicated in an independent cohort. For the cohort, immune exposure information was limited to CMV serostatus. Compared with equally common non-associated chains, HLA-associated TCR beta chains in a later analysis were more clonally expanded and had lower generation probabilities. HLA typing was unavailable for some donors at each locus, so association tests used only the typed subset. A later genetic analysis reported fewer N-insertions in productive TCRs among donors in an Asian-associated ancestry cluster than the roughly 720-donor mean. The study gave a list of about 160 TCR beta chains associated with cytomegalovirus. According to the authors, the approach could potentially be generalized to other disease states and immunological phenotypes. Because counts were too low, some 17 rarely observed V segments, including chromosome 9 orphons, were excluded from the earlier analysis of 587 of the donors. Linkage disequilibrium might explain the correlated functional status among segregating V segments, but an unknown experimental factor could not be ruled out. Some IMGT-functional V segments, including TRBV6-2 and TRBV6-3, could not be distinguished by the 87-base-pair reads and were therefore excluded. Most TCR sequences were seen in very few donors, while some public TCRs were found in many individuals. A later analysis found that most CMV-associated TCR beta chains appeared HLA-restricted, with HLA associations seemingly driven largely by CMV exposure. The sequencing pipeline was judged likely to have produced a cluster of highly shared sequence variants as a technical artifact. In vitro tests confirmed that a few of the cytomegalovirus-associated TCR beta chains recognize cytomegalovirus antigens. This cohort had only TCR beta chains sequenced, and the lack of alpha or paired-chain data limited which features could be detected. A further reported finding was that TCR beta sequences accurately predicted the HLA-A and HLA-B alleles for most subjects in the first cohort. Assigning TCR associations to individual alleles was difficult when HLA alleles, especially DR and DQ, strongly co-occurred.

The cohort comprised 710 or so healthy bone marrow donors. All cohort members were sampled while nominally healthy, although unrecorded immune exposures were likely present. The donor tested CMV seronegative, placing the donor among the 350 to 400 seronegative members of the cohort. Each donor provided a peripheral blood sample, and peripheral blood mononuclear cells were used for TCR beta sequencing. Genomic DNA extraction from the blood cell samples was performed with the Qiagen DNeasy Blood Extraction Kit. The V end gives up 4 bases and the J end 1 base, leaving 10 bases in the junction not matched to a gene. CDR1 and CDR2 are read off the germline V gene as SGDLS and YYNGEE. The CDR3 spans 16 residues, from the cysteine through the phenylalanine. CDR3 DNA is the only sequence kept; it has 48 bases, read in frame from the first base. A word on this clone: Its antigen has not been determined. No quality values exist for individual bases; no much larger clone is one base distant.

Libraries were constructed by the immunoSEQ multiplex PCR assay. A mixture of 60 forward primers for TCR Vbeta segments and 13 reverse primers for TCR Jbeta segments was used in the multiplex PCR. The CDR3 region of rearranged TCR beta genes was amplified from genomic DNA by a multiplex PCR assay. On the Illumina HiSeq System, the amplified TCR beta libraries were sequenced as 87-base-pair reads. Under the source paper's analysis protocol: In a later analysis, 70 million to 95 million unique TCR beta chains were counted across the roughly 670 repertoires, and roughly 10 million of these chains were shared by at least two donors. A nearest-neighbor algorithm error-corrected the raw reads and collapsed the reads into unique sequences, merging closely related sequences to remove PCR and sequencing errors. Alignment of CDR3 sequences to IMGT reference sequences was used to assign V, D and J gene segments. For a sequence to be retained, a match of at least six nucleotides to both a V gene segment and a J gene segment was required. A rearrangement counted as productive if the CDR3 had no stop codons and remained in frame with V and J, and every other rearrangement counted as non-productive. CDR3 was defined according to IMGT convention as the region running from the second conserved V-encoded cysteine to the conserved J-encoded phenylalanine. The earlier analysis of 550 to 650 of the donors excluded any sequence lacking an unambiguous match to a single V gene segment. An earlier analysis of approximately 590 of the donors classified V segments as functional when productive rearrangements were above 56.7% and as segregating when the standard deviation between donors was above 5%. To diagnose cytomegalovirus status from the catalog of TCR beta chain sequences, a statistical classification framework was built. In a later analysis, V and J genes were assigned by comparing TCR nucleotide sequences against IMGT/GENE-DB human TR gene sequences. The TCRdist pipeline was used in a later analysis to assign CDR3 sequences and most-parsimonious VDJ recombination scenarios. In a later analysis, each TCR beta chain was defined by its CDR3 amino acid sequence together with its V-gene family, and reads lacking a unique V-gene family were excluded. A later analysis removed 600 or so highly shared, low-generation-probability nucleotide sequences to deal with suspected cross-contamination and a sequencing artifact. A later analysis calculated a clonal expansion index for each public chain from normalized within-repertoire ranks of inferred template counts. A later analysis computed generation probabilities with a VDJ recombination model fitted to out-of-frame rearrangements, and checked the results against IGoR. Hypergeometric tests were used in a later analysis to score TCR-TCR, TCR-HLA and TCR-CMV co-occurrence, with a repertoire-size bias correction applied to the TCR pairs. A later analysis estimated false discovery rates by permuting HLA or CMV assignments 20 times. In a later analysis, co-occurring TCRs were grouped using DBSCAN, with TCRdist sequence similarity added in when clustering inside HLA-allele-positive subsets. Repertoires with fewer than 30,000 or more than 120,000 public chains were left out of co-occurrence clustering, as were several repertoires with anomalous nucleotide sharing. Imported from immuneACCESS, the table was reduced by TCRdb to in-frame sequences with V and J called. These copies leave out some clones; in studies compared against another copy, an unresolved V gene accounts for under half, and the cause of the remainder is not known. D and trimming come from the DNA, and the V and J calls and clone size come from that table. The sample yields approximately 44,000 clones; roughly 80% were counted once. The top ten clonotypes cover about 2.9% of the sample.

The sequencing input was PBMCs. The chain links TRBV9 with TRBJ1-1, and 7 bases in between align with TRBD1. This TCR was recovered from a middle-aged man in good health and CMV-seronegative. CDR3 loop: CASSHPQGETNTEAFF. At the DNA level, the sequence is TGTGCCAGCAGCCACCCGCAGGGGGAGACGAACACTGAAGCTTTCTTT.